What follows are 4 T cell receptor beta chains derived from one specimen sequenced in a study of blood T cell repertoires in COVID-19. The assay was immunoSEQ multiplex PCR, and TCRdb's table has in-frame clones only and misses some. The data show 200,000 to 250,000 clones, 65% to 90% seen once. Source material: peripheral blood. These receptors were collected from a woman aged 45-65 years with acute or convalescent COVID-19.

CDR3 amino acids: CASSLDGTVNQPQHF. In DNA, the CDR3 is TGTGCCAGCAGCTTAGACGGGACAGTCAATCAGCCCCAGCATTTT. The gene calls are TRBV7-9 and TRBJ1-5; TRBD1 aligns across 7 bases. J lost 3 bases, V lost 1 base, and 3 bases had no gene match. In germline, CDR1 is SEHNR, CDR2 FQNEAQ (reference sequence). The CDR3 extends over 15 amino acids.

The chain links TRBV28 to TRBJ1-5; TRBD1 agrees at 9 bases. Germline assignment: CDR1 MDHEN and CDR2 SYDVKM. V lost 4 bases to trimming and J lost 4 bases; unmatched junction nucleotides: 14. CDR3 size: 18 residues. CDR3: CASSSRDRDGELNQPQHF. In DNA form, the CDR3 reads TGTGCCAGCAGTTCGCGGGACAGGGATGGGGAGCTTAATCAGCCCCAGCATTTT. Full variable domain (outside the CDR3, taken from reference TRBV28 and TRBJ1-5): DVKVTQSSRYLVKRTGEKVFLECVQDMDHENMFWYRQDPGLGLRLIYFSYDVKMKEKGDIPEGYSVSREKKERFSLILESASTNQTSMYLCASSSRDRDGELNQPQHFGDGTRLSIL.

This clone was counted a single time. The chain carries TRBV25-1 and TRBJ2-1; tentatively, D is TRBD1 (5 bases). The CDR3 has 14 amino acids. The V gene lost 3 bases and the J gene lost 10 bases, with 16 bases spanning the gap. Germline V CDR1 and CDR2: MGHDK, SYGVNS. CDR3 DNA sequence: TGTGCCAGCAGTGATCCCAGACAGTCCCGAGAGCAGTTCTTC. It specifies CASSDPRQSREQFF. The complete variable domain, with remaining parts taken from reference TRBV25-1 and TRBJ2-1, reads EADIYQTPRYLVIGTGKKITLECSQTMGHDKMYWYQQDPGMELHLIHYSYGVNSTEKGDLSSESTVSRIRTEHFPLTLESARPSHTSQYLCASSDPRQSREQFFGPGTRLTVL.

This clone was seen a single time. The rearrangement uses TRBV3-1 (or the pseudogene TRBV3-2) and TRBJ2-1; D is perhaps TRBD2 (6 bases). Trimming stripped 6 bases from V and 0 bases from J, with 18 bases between. The length of the CDR3 is 17 residues. Germline-derived CDR1 and CDR2 are LGHDT and YNNKEL (reference sequence). The CDR3 DNA is TGTGCCAGCAGTCTGAGTAGCGGCGATTTCTCCTACAATGAGCAGTTCTTC. Its translation is CASSLSSGDFSYNEQFF.